Below are 22 T cell receptor beta chains sequenced from a single sample in a study of T cell responses to AZD1222 COVID-19 vaccine. Libraries were prepared by immunoSEQ multiplex PCR; TCRdb keeps only in-frame clonotypes and omits some of them. The table has about 120,000 clones, about 90% seen once. This sample comprised peripheral blood, obtained on day 0 of AZD1222 vaccination. The receptors shown here come from an adult in good health.

This chain joins TRBV7-6 and TRBJ1-2; D is possibly TRBD1 (5 bases). Per germline, CDR1 SGHVS and CDR2 FNYEAQ. The CDR3 consists of 13 residues. V was trimmed by 5 bases and J by 7 bases, leaving 14 bases between them. The CDR3 nucleotides read TGTGCCAGCAGCGCCAACAGGTTAAGTGGCTACACCTTC. Amino acids: CASSANRLSGYTF.

The rearrangement links TRBV29-1 to TRBJ1-2; D is unresolved. V dropped 4 bases and J dropped 2 bases, with 14 bases sitting between them. CDR1 SQVTM and CDR2 ANQGSEA come from the germline V gene. CDR3 length equals 14 residues. CDR3 DNA: TGCAGCGTTGGGGGAGCACCATCGAACTATGGCTACACCTTC. Translation: CSVGGAPSNYGYTF.

This chain links TRBV25-1 with TRBJ1-3; D remains unclear. This CDR3 has 15 amino acids. Germline CDR1 and CDR2: MGHDK and SYGVNS. V shed 1 base and J shed 2 bases, with 9 bases lying between them. CDR3 sequence (DNA): TGTGCCAGCAGTGAATTAGTATCCACTGGAAACACCATATATTTT. Encoded protein: CASSELVSTGNTIYF.

This chain joins TRBV6-2 or TRBV6-3 and TRBJ2-1, with 8 bases fitting TRBD1. CDR3 length equals 17 residues. The junction had 14 bases not matched to a gene; V was cut back by 2 bases and J by 8 bases. Germline V gene lookup returns CDR1 MNHEY and CDR2 SVGEGT. CDR3 sequence (DNA): TGTGCCAGCAGTTACGGATTGGGGCAGGGGGCTTCAGATGAGCAGTTCTTC. Protein product: CASSYGLGQGASDEQFF.

The J gene is TRBJ1-1, the V gene TRBV5-4; 10 nucleotides agree with TRBD1. CDR1 SGHNT and CDR2 YYREEE come from the germline V gene (reference sequence). The CDR3 covers 14 residues. Trimming cost V 5 bases and J 5 bases; bases outside gene matches: 6. The CDR3 DNA follows: TGTGCCAGCAGTCTGACAGGGGGCGGTACTGAAGCTTTCTTT. It codes for CASSLTGGGTEAFF.

The rearrangement joins TRBV19 to TRBJ1-1; possible D gene TRBD1, 5 bases. This CDR3 has 14 residues. CDR1 is LNHDA and CDR2 is SQIVND in the germline V gene (reference sequence). Trimming removed 5 bases at V and 6 bases at J, with 16 bases between. The CDR3 loop reads CASSRERGRPEAFF. As DNA, the CDR3 is TGTGCCAGTAGTCGAGAAAGGGGAAGGCCTGAAGCTTTCTTT.

The genes are TRBV6-5 and TRBJ1-6, with TRBD1 matching 12 bases. Germline lookup yields CDR1 MNHEY and CDR2 SVGAGI. Trimming took 3 bases from V and 10 from J; bases not matched to a gene: 4. The CDR3 is 15 residues long. The CDR3 is CASSYGTGGGSPLHF. The CDR3, as DNA: TGTGCCAGCAGTTATGGGACAGGGGGCGGCTCACCCCTCCACTTT.

The rearrangement uses TRBV11-3 and TRBJ2-3; TRBD2 matches 8 bases. Trimming cost V 5 bases and J 1 base; bases outside gene matches: 17. The CDR3 consists of 19 residues. The V gene's germline CDR1 is SGHNT and CDR2 YENEEA. The CDR3 sequence: CASSRPGGGGPSRTDTQYF. The DNA for the CDR3 is TGTGCCAGCAGCAGGCCGGGGGGCGGGGGGCCTTCCCGCACAGATACGCAGTATTTT.

The V and J genes are TRBV5-1 and TRBJ1-2; D is uncertain. This CDR3 comprises 13 residues. The germline V gene encodes CDR1 SGHRS and CDR2 YFSETQ. V dropped 5 bases and J dropped 5 bases, with 13 bases sitting between them. The CDR3 DNA reads TGCGCCAGCAGGGACTCGTGGGGTTATGGCTACACCTTC. It is translated as CASRDSWGYGYTF.

This rearrangement joins TRBV12-3 or TRBV12-4 to TRBJ1-1, with D perhaps TRBD1 (5 bases). V lost 3 bases and J lost 5, with 10 bases in between. The CDR3 covers 13 residues. The CDR3 coding sequence is TGTGCCAGCAGTTTTTGGGCAGGGACTGAAGCTTTCTTT. Translating gives CASSFWAGTEAFF.

The chain uses TRBV19 and TRBJ1-5; D unresolved. The germline V and J ends were trimmed by 4 bases and 0 bases, with 10 bases remaining between them. This CDR3 spans 15 amino acids. From germline, CDR1 is LNHDA and CDR2 SQIVND (reference sequence). The CDR3 sequence: CASSRVGDSNQPQHF. The CDR3 DNA is TGTGCCAGTAGTAGGGTTGGGGATAGCAATCAGCCCCAGCATTTT.

The chain combines TRBV2 with TRBJ1-1; D is undetermined. Germline CDR1 is SNHLY and CDR2 is FYNNEI. CDR3 length: 12 residues. V was clipped by 9 bases and J by 5 bases, with 13 bases between them. This CDR3 reads CASTLTGTEAFF. Here the CDR3 DNA reads TGTGCCAGTACCTTAACCGGGACTGAAGCTTTCTTT.

This sequence joins TRBV6-5 and TRBJ1-2; 8 bases are shared with TRBD1. The germline CDR1 and CDR2 sequences are MNHEY and SVGAGI. V lost 8 bases, J lost 7 bases, and 3 bases stayed unmatched. This CDR3 contains 11 residues. CDR3 protein: CASSTGVGYTF. The CDR3 nucleotides are TGTGCCAGCTCGACAGGGGTTGGCTACACCTTC.

The chain uses TRBV5-5 and TRBJ1-5; D gene unclear. The CDR3 loop spans 15 amino acids. Germline V gene data show CDR1 as SGHKS and CDR2 as YYEKEE (reference sequence). Trimming removed 3 bases at V and 5 bases at J, with 15 bases between. CDR3: CASSSVGSTYQPQHF. The CDR3 DNA follows: TGTGCCAGCAGCTCGGTTGGGTCTACCTATCAGCCCCAGCATTTT.

In DNA form, the CDR3 reads TGTGCCAGCTTCACCTTGGGACTAGCGGGACGGTCTCGCTACAATGAGCAGTTCTTC. Protein sequence: CASFTLGLAGRSRYNEQFF. V gene TRBV2 combines with J gene TRBJ2-1, with 13 bases fitting TRBD2. V shed 8 bases and J 3 bases; nucleotides not matched to a gene: 16. CDR1 and CDR2 from the germline V gene are SNHLY and FYNNEI. CDR3 length equals 19 residues.

The rearrangement uses TRBV5-1 and TRBJ1-2; 8 bases line up with TRBD1. With 4 bases clipped from V and 6 bases from J, the junction kept 8 bases outside the gene matches. The CDR3 totals 14 residues. Germline assignment: CDR1 SGHRS and CDR2 YFSETQ. The CDR3 region has the DNA TGCGCCAGCAGCGATACCAGGGGGCAGGATGGCTACACCTTC. Its protein is CASSDTRGQDGYTF.

The chain uses TRBV19 and TRBJ1-5; 8 bases map to TRBD1. The ends lost 5 bases at V and 6 bases at J; junction bases unmatched: 9. Germline CDR1 is LNHDA and CDR2 is SQIVND (reference sequence). The CDR3 length is 15 residues. Here the CDR3 reads CASSRGQARGQPQHF. For the CDR3, the DNA is TGTGCCAGTAGTCGGGGACAGGCGAGAGGTCAGCCCCAGCATTTT.

The V gene is TRBV27, the J gene TRBJ2-1, with 8 bases identical to TRBD2. CDR3 length: 14 residues. The V and J ends lost 2 bases and 4 bases, in that order; junction bases with no gene match: 1. CDR1 MNHEY and CDR2 SMNVEV come from the germline V gene (reference sequence). The CDR3 protein is CASSLAGGYNEQFF. CDR3 nucleotides: TGTGCCAGCAGTTTAGCGGGAGGATACAATGAGCAGTTCTTC.

The rearrangement links TRBV5-6 to TRBJ2-5; a possible D gene is TRBD2 (6 bases). Germline V lookup: CDR1 SGHDT, CDR2 YYEEEE. The CDR3 length is 14 residues. V lost 1 base and J lost 2, with 9 bases in between. The CDR3 loop reads CASSLWGEQETQYF. For the CDR3, the DNA is TGTGCCAGCAGCTTGTGGGGGGAACAAGAGACCCAGTACTTC.

The chain links TRBV6-5 to TRBJ2-2; D gene unclear. This CDR3 is 13 amino acids long. V lost 2 bases to trimming and J lost 4 bases, with 5 bases between them. Germline V gives CDR1 MNHEY, CDR2 SVGAGI. The CDR3 sequence is CASSYKGTGELFF. The DNA for the CDR3 is TGTGCCAGCAGTTACAAGGGCACCGGGGAGCTGTTTTTT.

This sequence joins TRBV3-1 (or the pseudogene TRBV3-2) and TRBJ2-3, with TRBD2 as a possible D gene (6 bases). The germline CDR1 and CDR2 sequences are LGHDT and YNNKEL (reference sequence). This CDR3 spans 16 amino acids. V lost 3 bases and J 1 base, leaving 14 bases between the germline ends. The CDR3 protein is CASSHLAASGTDTQYF. In DNA form, the CDR3 reads TGTGCCAGCAGCCACTTAGCGGCCTCGGGCACAGATACGCAGTATTTT.

The chain employs TRBV19 and TRBJ2-3; D perhaps matches TRBD1 (6 bases). Trimming pared 5 bases from V and 0 bases from J, leaving 9 bases between. CDR3 length: 14 amino acids. The germline CDR1 and CDR2 sequences are LNHDA and SQIVND (reference sequence). The CDR3 coding sequence is TGTGCCAGTAGTCCACAGGGTAGCACAGATACGCAGTATTTT. This codes for CASSPQGSTDTQYF.